This T cell receptor beta chain was observed in a study of shared clonotypes between healthy human individuals. The study, taken as a whole, reports: A reduction in generation probabilities was seen for non-shared clonotypes relative to those shared by all four donors. Estimated richness was generally greater in naive than memory subsets.

Germline V CDR1 and CDR2: WSHSY, SAAADI. Between the trimmed V and J ends, which lost 2 bases and 5 bases, there was a span of 15 bases. The CDR3 contains 15 residues. In regard to this clone: Its matching antigen is unknown.

Replicate PCRs from sorted subsets contained around 200 ng DNA, which is approximately 30,000 T cell genomes. Using immunoSEQ multiplex PCR, the repertoire was profiled, and TCRdb retains in-frame clones only, with some absent. The data show some 2,000,000 clones, 95% seen once. The receptor comes from a man younger than 30 in good health. The sequenced sample consisted of naive CD4+ T cells sorted from blood. Subset indicated: CD45RA+ positively selected. This chain links TRBV10-2 with TRBJ1-1, with D perhaps matching TRBD1 (5 bases). CDR3 in amino acids: CASSEVPGEGTEAFF. CDR3 nucleotides: TGCGCCAGCAGTGAGGTTCCGGGGGAAGGAACTGAAGCTTTCTTT.